The 31 T cell receptor beta chains below come from one sample, sequenced in a study of blood T cell repertoires in COVID-19 (dated by TCRdb to the early 2020s). Library preparation used the immunoSEQ multiplex PCR assay. TCRdb took this table from immuneACCESS and kept in-frame rearrangements with V and J called. Such tables lack part of the clones; where checked against another copy, unresolved V genes explain under half of the gap, and the rest is unexplained. Here the sample has 140,000 to 150,000 clones; around 89% occur a single time. The biggest ten clones account for around 2.9% of the sample. Sequencing was carried out using peripheral blood. These receptors were obtained from a man between 60 and 70 years old with active or convalescent COVID-19.

This clone was counted between two and nine times. V gene TRBV25-1 combines with J gene TRBJ2-2, with TRBD1 as a possible D gene (6 bases). The CDR3 spans 16 residues. The germline V gene has CDR1 MGHDK and CDR2 SYGVNS. The ends were cut back, 6 bases at V and 0 bases at J, with 14 bases in the middle. CDR3 residues: CASSRQDSANTGELFF. CDR3 sequence (DNA): TGTGCCAGCAGCCGACAGGACTCCGCGAACACCGGGGAGCTGTTTTTT.

Note on this clone: This sample includes further DNA sequences coding for the same CDR3. The chain couples TRBV5-4 to TRBJ2-7; no definite D call. Trimming took 0 bases from V and 0 from J, leaving 4 bases between them. The CDR3 has 13 amino acids. Germline CDR1 is SGHNT and CDR2 is YYREEE (reference sequence). The CDR3, as DNA: TGTGCCAGCAGCTTGGGAGCCTCCTACGAGCAGTACTTC. Protein product: CASSLGASYEQYF.

J is TRBJ2-7 and V is TRBV5-1; TRBD2 is a possible D gene (5 bases). The length of the CDR3 is 13 residues. V was cut by 5 bases and J by 4 bases, with 13 bases left in between. Germline lookup yields CDR1 SGHRS and CDR2 YFSETQ. CDR3 DNA: TGCGCCAGCAGAGAGGGCAAGACATACGAGCAGTACTTC. It yields the protein CASREGKTYEQYF.

Details on this clone: This specimen includes other DNA sequences encoding the same CDR3. This chain connects TRBV4-2 to TRBJ1-5; tentative D call: TRBD1 (5 bases). CDR3 length: 16 residues. From germline, CDR1 is LGHNA and CDR2 YNFKEQ. V was trimmed by 2 bases and J by 0 bases, leaving 11 bases between them. The DNA of the CDR3 is TGTGCCAGCAGCCAAACTCCGGGGGTTAGCAATCAGCCCCAGCATTTT. Its translation: CASSQTPGVSNQPQHF.

V is TRBV29-1 and J is TRBJ2-2, with 7 bases aligning to TRBD2. The CDR3 is 15 residues long. With 1 base clipped from V and 5 bases from J, the junction kept 7 bases outside the gene matches. Germline values: CDR1 SQVTM, CDR2 ANQGSEA. The CDR3, as DNA: TGCAGCGTTGAAGCCCGACTAGCTGGAACCGGGGAGCTGTTTTTT. Protein product: CSVEARLAGTGELFF.

The chain is built from TRBV5-6 and TRBJ2-7; D is uncertain. V lost 0 bases and J 7 bases, leaving 8 bases between the germline ends. The CDR3 is 12 residues long. Germline-derived CDR1 and CDR2 are SGHDT and YYEEEE. CDR3 nucleotides: TGTGCCAGCAGCTTGGCCGCTAGAGAGCAGTACTTC. It codes for CASSLAAREQYF.

The V call is TRBV28, the J call TRBJ1-4, with TRBD1 as a possible D gene (6 bases). Germline V gene data show CDR1 as MDHEN and CDR2 as SYDVKM. The CDR3 spans 13 residues. Between the trimmed V and J ends, which lost 8 bases and 6 bases, there was a span of 13 bases. The CDR3 protein is CASGRGQDEKLFF. In nucleotides, the CDR3 is TGTGCCAGCGGGCGGGGGCAGGATGAAAAACTGTTTTTT.

The CDR3 spells CASSLVGDWRAYEQYF. CDR3 coding DNA: TGCGCCAGCAGCTTGGTAGGAGATTGGAGGGCCTACGAGCAGTACTTC. This sequence joins TRBV5-1 and TRBJ2-7; the D gene is possibly TRBD2 (6 bases). V lost 0 bases, J lost 2 bases, and 15 bases lay in between. Per germline, CDR1 SGHRS and CDR2 YFSETQ. The CDR3 is 16 amino acids.

This clone appeared a single time. Here the CDR3 DNA reads TGTGCCAGCAGTTCACAGGGGGCCCCTAATGAAAAACTGTTTTTT. This translates into CASSSQGAPNEKLFF. The chain joins TRBV5-5 to TRBJ1-4; TRBD1 matches 9 bases. This CDR3 contains 15 residues. The germline CDR1 and CDR2 sequences are SGHKS and YYEKEE (reference sequence). V lost 5 bases to trimming and J lost 3 bases; unmatched junction nucleotides: 5.

The V and J genes are TRBV18 and TRBJ1-4, with 7 nucleotides matching TRBD1. The CDR3 is 16 residues long. The germline gives CDR1 KGHSH, CDR2 LQKENI. V lost 5 bases, J lost 0 bases, and 6 bases stayed unmatched. The CDR3 here is CASSEQGMATNEKLFF. Written as DNA, the CDR3 is TGTGCCAGCTCAGAACAGGGGATGGCAACTAATGAAAAACTGTTTTTT.

This clone was found once. The chain recombines TRBV19 with TRBJ2-2; D uncertain. Between the trimmed V and J ends, which lost 5 bases and 4 bases, there was a span of 8 bases. Germline V gene data show CDR1 as LNHDA and CDR2 as SQIVND (reference sequence). The CDR3 contains 13 residues. The DNA for the CDR3 is TGTGCCAGTAGTGGCGGTTTCACCGGGGAGCTGTTTTTT. Protein product: CASSGGFTGELFF. The full variable domain, completed using reference TRBV19 and TRBJ2-2, is DGGITQSPKYLFRKEGQNVTLSCEQNLNHDAMYWYRQDPGQGLRLIYYSQIVNDFQKGDIAEGYSVSREKKESFPLTVTSAQKNPTAFYLCASSGGFTGELFFGEGSRLTVL.

This clone appeared a few times. The rearrangement links TRBV6-6 to TRBJ2-5; D perhaps matches TRBD2 (5 bases). The CDR3 length is 14 residues. Trimming pared 7 bases from V and 2 bases from J, leaving 14 bases between. Looked up from germline, CDR1 is MNHNY and CDR2 is SVGAGI (reference sequence). The CDR3 sequence: CASTLSIAQETQYF. In DNA, the CDR3 is TGTGCCAGCACTTTAAGTATAGCGCAAGAGACCCAGTACTTC.

Only one count was recorded for this clone. This chain joins TRBV6-2 or TRBV6-3 and TRBJ2-1; 9 nucleotides match TRBD2. Per germline, CDR1 MNHEY and CDR2 SVGEGT. V was clipped by 1 base and J by 7 bases; unmatched bases: 5. The CDR3 covers 15 residues. The CDR3 bases are TGTGCCAGCAGTTACTATAGCGGGGGAAGGAATGAGCAGTTCTTC. Translation gives CASSYYSGGRNEQFF.

The chain uses TRBV2 and TRBJ1-3; D uncertain. V was cut by 1 base and J by 2 bases, with 12 bases left in between. The CDR3 length is 16 residues. The germline V gene has CDR1 SNHLY and CDR2 FYNNEI. CDR3 amino acids: CASSEVEGQPGNTIYF. The CDR3 region has the DNA TGTGCCAGCAGTGAAGTGGAGGGCCAACCTGGAAACACCATATATTTT.

The V and J genes are TRBV28 and TRBJ1-6; D unclear. The CDR3 is made up of 14 amino acids. Germline V gene sequence: CDR1 MDHEN, CDR2 SYDVKM. Between the trimmed V and J ends, which lost 6 bases and 7 bases, there was a span of 13 bases. This CDR3 is CASSLRRGNSPLHF. CDR3 coding DNA: TGTGCCAGCAGCCTCCGACGGGGAAATTCACCCCTCCACTTT.

The chain uses TRBV27 and TRBJ2-3, with TRBD2 as a possible D gene (6 bases). V gave up 8 bases and J gave up 2 bases, with 14 bases separating them. The CDR3 contains 14 residues. Germline V CDR1 and CDR2: MNHEY, SMNVEV (reference sequence). CDR3: CASRAAGFTDTQYF. The CDR3 DNA reads TGTGCCAGCCGGGCAGCGGGTTTCACAGATACGCAGTATTTT.

The J gene is TRBJ1-1, the V gene TRBV7-8; a possible D gene is TRBD1 (6 bases). Looked up from germline, CDR1 is SGHVS and CDR2 is FQNEAQ. The CDR3 has 17 amino acids. Trimming left V 5 bases short and J 0 bases short, with 19 bases between. The CDR3 protein is CASSLQGWYGVNTEAFF. Here the CDR3 DNA reads TGTGCCAGCAGCCTCCAGGGGTGGTACGGGGTGAACACTGAAGCTTTCTTT.

This chain connects TRBV4-3 to TRBJ2-2; D remains ambiguous. Trimming took 1 base from V and 1 from J, leaving 7 bases between them. Germline CDR1 is LGHNA and CDR2 is YSLEER. The CDR3 is made up of 15 amino acids. The CDR3 here is CASSQVRGNTGELFF. The CDR3 bases are TGCGCCAGCAGCCAAGTTCGAGGGAACACCGGGGAGCTGTTTTTT.

Concerning this clone: A junction end diverges from the germline sequence, so it may reflect a read error. V gene TRBV2 combines with J gene TRBJ2-2; 7 positions match TRBD2. This CDR3 has 15 residues. Germline values: CDR1 SNHLY, CDR2 FYNNEI. CDR3 DNA sequence: TGTGCCAGCAGGGAAGGGACTACTTACACCGGGGAGCTGTTTTTT. Its protein is CASREGTTYTGELFF. Full variable domain (rest looked up from reference TRBV2 and TRBJ2-2): EPEVTQTPSHQVTQMGQEVILRCVPISNHLYFYWYRQILGQKVEFLVSFYNNEISEKSEIFDDQFSVERPDGSNFTLKIRSTKLEDSAMYFCASREGTTYTGELFFGEGSRLTVL.

J is TRBJ1-3 and V is TRBV19; D uncertain. The CDR3 has 13 amino acids. V gave up 6 bases and J gave up 4 bases, with 10 bases separating them. The germline CDR1 and CDR2 sequences are LNHDA and SQIVND (reference sequence). CDR3 sequence reads: CASSPGSGNTIYF. The CDR3 DNA sequence: TGTGCCAGTAGCCCAGGATCCGGAAACACCATATATTTT.

The CDR3 loop is CASRKFETEAFF. The CDR3 DNA reads as TGTGCCAGCAGGAAATTTGAGACTGAAGCTTTCTTT. This sequence joins TRBV27 and TRBJ1-1; no clear D gene. CDR1 and CDR2 (germline): MNHEY, SMNVEV (reference sequence). V dropped 6 bases and J dropped 5 bases, with 10 bases sitting between them. This CDR3 spans 12 amino acids.

The chain carries TRBV11-2 and TRBJ1-5; D gene unclear. With 3 bases removed from V and 4 bases from J, the gap between germline ends came to 7 bases. This CDR3 has 13 residues. Germline CDR1 SGHAT, CDR2 FQNNGV. The DNA of the CDR3 is TGTGCCAGCAGCTTGGGAGAGAATCAGCCCCAGCATTTT. This encodes CASSLGENQPQHF.

The genes are TRBV18 and TRBJ2-7; the match to TRBD1 covers 7 bases. CDR3 length equals 15 residues. CDR1 is KGHSH, CDR2 LQKENI, per germline. The ends lost 2 bases at V and 3 bases at J; junction bases unmatched: 7. The CDR3 loop is CASSPGPDRVYEQYF. CDR3 coding DNA: TGTGCCAGCTCACCAGGACCCGACAGGGTCTACGAGCAGTACTTC.

The V and J genes are TRBV5-6 and TRBJ1-2, with D perhaps TRBD1 (5 bases). The CDR3 spans 16 residues. Germline V gene data show CDR1 as SGHDT and CDR2 as YYEEEE. Trimming shortened V by 4 bases and J by 7 bases, and 23 bases separated the two germline ends. The CDR3 region has the DNA TGTGCCAGCAGCGCGGCGAGACAGCCGAAAACTGGTGGCTACACCTTC. This codes for CASSAARQPKTGGYTF.

This rearrangement joins TRBV28 to TRBJ1-2, with TRBD1 matching over 7 bases. The CDR3 is 12 residues long. Losses at the gene ends were 10 bases for V and 2 bases for J; bases not matched to a gene: 4. Germline CDR1 and CDR2: MDHEN and SYDVKM. The CDR3 sequence is CANWDRNYGYTF. The CDR3 nucleotides are TGTGCCAACTGGGACAGAAACTATGGCTACACCTTC.

The genes are TRBV5-1 and TRBJ2-3; 8 bases line up with TRBD1. Germline V gene sequence: CDR1 SGHRS, CDR2 YFSETQ. The V and J ends lost 0 bases and 5 bases, in that order; junction bases with no gene match: 5. CDR3 length equals 15 residues. The CDR3 loop is CASSLGFRGQDTQYF. Written as DNA, the CDR3 is TGCGCCAGCAGCTTGGGTTTCAGGGGGCAAGATACGCAGTATTTT.

This chain uses TRBV5-1 with TRBJ1-2; D possibly corresponds to TRBD1 (6 bases). V dropped 4 bases and J dropped 4 bases, with 11 bases sitting between them. The CDR3 covers 13 residues. Germline V gene sequence: CDR1 SGHRS, CDR2 YFSETQ. CDR3: CASSGQTTYGYTF. DNA for the CDR3: TGCGCCAGCAGCGGACAGACCACCTATGGCTACACCTTC.

The V gene is TRBV5-6, the J gene TRBJ2-1; 9 nucleotides agree with TRBD1. Germline assignment: CDR1 SGHDT and CDR2 YYEEEE. The CDR3 covers 16 residues. With 3 bases clipped from V and 7 bases from J, the junction kept 11 bases outside the gene matches. CDR3 nucleotides: TGTGCCAGCAGCTCCGTTCCGGGACAGGGAGAGAATGAGCAGTTCTTC. It yields the protein CASSSVPGQGENEQFF.

V is TRBV28 and J is TRBJ2-1, with D possibly being TRBD2 (5 bases). The CDR3 has 12 amino acids. V was pared by 2 bases and J by 10 bases, with 9 bases between. CDR1 is MDHEN, CDR2 SYDVKM, per germline. In nucleotides, the CDR3 is TGTGCCAGCAGTTTAACTAGTCGGGAGCAGTTCTTC. This translates into CASSLTSREQFF.

V gene TRBV10-3 combines with J gene TRBJ1-1, with D possibly TRBD1 on 5 matching bases. CDR3 length: 14 amino acids. The germline V gene has CDR1 ENHRY and CDR2 SYGVKD. V dropped 0 bases and J dropped 4 bases, with 9 bases sitting between them. This CDR3 reads CAISESPGSTEAFF. The CDR3 DNA reads as TGTGCCATCAGTGAGTCACCAGGGTCCACTGAAGCTTTCTTT.

CDR3 residues: CASTVASTDTQYF. The DNA for the CDR3 is TGTGCCAGCACCGTTGCGAGCACAGATACGCAGTATTTT. This chain joins TRBV28 and TRBJ2-3; D is unresolved. Germline V gives CDR1 MDHEN, CDR2 SYDVKM. Trimming shortened V by 7 bases and J by 0 bases, and 8 bases separated the two germline ends. This CDR3 is 13 amino acids long.